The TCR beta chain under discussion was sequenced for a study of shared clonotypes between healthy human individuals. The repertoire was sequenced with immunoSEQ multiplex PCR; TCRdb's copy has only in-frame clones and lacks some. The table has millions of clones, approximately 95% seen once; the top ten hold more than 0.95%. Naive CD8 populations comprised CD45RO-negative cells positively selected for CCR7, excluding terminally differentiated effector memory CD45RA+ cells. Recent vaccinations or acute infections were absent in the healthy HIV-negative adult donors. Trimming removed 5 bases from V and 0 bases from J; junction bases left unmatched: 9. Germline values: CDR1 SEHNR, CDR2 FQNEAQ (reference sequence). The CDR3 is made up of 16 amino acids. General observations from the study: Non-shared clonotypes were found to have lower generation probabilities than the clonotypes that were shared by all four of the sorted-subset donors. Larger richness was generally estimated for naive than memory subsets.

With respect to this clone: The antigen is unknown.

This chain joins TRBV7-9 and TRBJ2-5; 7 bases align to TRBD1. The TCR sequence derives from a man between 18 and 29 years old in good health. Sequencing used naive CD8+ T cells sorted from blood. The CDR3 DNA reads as TGTGCCAGCAGCCGAAGCACAGGGGAGTACCAAGAGACCCAGTACTTC. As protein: CASSRSTGEYQETQYF.